A selection of T cell receptor beta chains follows, all from one sample in a study of T cells in Graves' hyperthyroidism and ophthalmopathy. TCRdb recomputed calls from the multiplex PCR reads with MiXCR, one row per CDR3 protein. The data contain 350,000 or so distinct CDR3 sequences, around 18% of them singletons. Input material: blood. Source of these receptors: a woman aged 40-49 years with Graves' ophthalmopathy. Both conserved end residues are part of each CDR3. Each record gives: J gene, V gene, CDR3 protein.

>TRBJ1-2|TRBV6-5
CASSSFGTDYGYTF
>TRBJ2-3|TRBV11-2
CASSSHIDTQYF
>TRBJ2-2|TRBV2
CASSEAPANTGELFF
>TRBJ1-1|TRBV6-1
CASKVQVSTEAFF
>TRBJ2-2|TRBV11-2
CASSPGGLAGVTGELFF
>TRBJ1-2|TRBV12-3/TRBV12-4
CASSSRWTGIVYGYTF
>TRBJ1-1|TRBV27
CASSLDRDLIGEAFF
>TRBJ2-5|TRBV28
CASSSLPGTSGGGTQYF
>TRBJ1-2|TRBV6-5
CASSYETGAGGGYTF
>TRBJ1-5|TRBV29-1
CSVGTGNSNQPQHF
>TRBJ2-7|TRBV29-1
CSVPVGYEQYF
>TRBJ1-2|TRBV12-3/TRBV12-4
CASSPTGTANYGYTF
>TRBJ1-1|TRBV20-1
CSARIWGTNTEAFF
>TRBJ2-7|TRBV7-2
CASSQQPPGLKEEQYF
>TRBJ1-1|TRBV4-3
CASSPRDSGTEAFF
>TRBJ2-2|TRBV11-2
CASSLIIGELFF
>TRBJ1-2|TRBV28
CASSLSPLYGYTF
>TRBJ2-7|TRBV5-1
CASSIDVTYEQYF
>TRBJ1-2|TRBV6-1
CASSEWDRGNYGYTF
>TRBJ2-5|TRBV2
CASNRGRYQETQYF
>TRBJ2-7|TRBV6-5
CASSSGPYYEQYF
>TRBJ2-5|TRBV10-3
CAISRGETQYF
>TRBJ1-3|TRBV11-2
CASRHNTGLSGNTIYF
>TRBJ2-5|TRBV7-2
CASSLLAGGWETQYF
>TRBJ2-7|TRBV11-2
CASSLLATGSYEQYF
>TRBJ2-7|TRBV12-3/TRBV12-4
CASSFLAGALSYEQYF
>TRBJ1-3|TRBV27
CASSFRAGNTIYF
>TRBJ2-7|TRBV28
CASSQSGTPPYEQYF
>TRBJ2-3|TRBV28
CASSMGQGRDTQYF
>TRBJ2-5|TRBV20-1
CSAGAGGLQETQYF
>TRBJ1-1|TRBV15
CATSRDGTGASVAFF
>TRBJ1-1|TRBV20-1
CSASKVEAFF
>TRBJ1-1|TRBV7-2
CASSSGQGSTEAFF
>TRBJ2-7|TRBV12-3/TRBV12-4
CASSFATSGNSYEQYF
>TRBJ2-2|TRBV12-3/TRBV12-4
CASSPGRGSTGELFF
>TRBJ2-5|TRBV25-1
CASSESGFQETQYF
>TRBJ2-7|TRBV27
CASNPNLSGKVYEQYF
>TRBJ1-2|TRBV27
CASSFRTGDYGYTF
>TRBJ1-5|TRBV6-1
CASSEIWLATPYYSNQPQHF
>TRBJ1-3|TRBV6-5
CASSYSNRVNTIYF
>TRBJ1-6|TRBV12-3/TRBV12-4
CASSLPGYNSPLHF
>TRBJ2-7|TRBV12-3/TRBV12-4
CASSLNRETTYEQYF
>TRBJ1-1|TRBV14
CASSQGGGTRTEAFF
>TRBJ1-2|TRBV6-1
CASSISWVPDNGYTF
>TRBJ2-5|TRBV6-1
CASNLGRRTQYF
>TRBJ2-7|TRBV7-2
CASNRGYEQYF
>TRBJ2-7|TRBV19
CASSEGTSGAYEQYF
>TRBJ1-1|TRBV5-4
CASSLAAPTEAFF
>TRBJ2-6|TRBV2
CASIPMDASLSGANVLTF
>TRBJ1-1|TRBV20-1
CSASGGNTEAFF
>TRBJ1-6|TRBV28
CASSTRAGRKNSPLHF
>TRBJ2-1|TRBV28
CAGKKREESTNEQFF
>TRBJ2-7|TRBV28
CASSPGLADTYEQYF